A single sample gave rise to the 27 T cell receptor beta chains below, sequenced in a study of T cells expressing NK-cell markers. Each CDR3 protein gets one entry in TCRdb, which reprocessed the 5' RACE reads and gives no DNA. This table holds a few hundred thousand distinct CDR3 sequences. The sequencing sample was made of blood T cells: a sorted CD56 or NKG2C T cell subset, CD4+ or CD8+ T cells, or bulk PBMC T cells (not recorded which). Receptors were obtained from a man aged 18-69 years in good health.

The chain carries TRBV18 and TRBJ2-7; TCRdb returns TRBD1, unconfirmable since there is no DNA. Per germline, CDR1 KGHSH and CDR2 LQKENI. The CDR3 loop spans 13 amino acids. The CDR3 spells CASSPGTAGEQYF.

The rearrangement uses TRBV6-5 and TRBJ2-1. The CDR3 is 14 residues long. Germline-derived CDR1 and CDR2 are MNHEY and SVGAGI. CDR3 region: CASSYSIRVFEQFF.

The rearrangement links TRBV3-1 to TRBJ2-5; TCRdb proposes TRBD1, but this gene call is untestable without DNA. Germline assignment: CDR1 LGHDT and CDR2 YNNKEL (reference sequence). This CDR3 is built from 16 residues. This CDR3 is CASSQTDRLLRETQYF.

The CDR3: CASSYGRDSEQFF. The V and J genes are TRBV5-1 and TRBJ2-1; TCRdb picks TRBD2, but there is no DNA to check that call. Germline-derived CDR1 and CDR2 are SGHRS and YFSETQ. CDR3 size: 13 residues.

This chain uses TRBV7-9 with TRBJ1-4. The CDR3 contains 15 residues. Germline V CDR1 and CDR2: SEHNR, FQNEAQ (reference sequence). The CDR3 loop is CASSLGSGRGEKLFF.

The chain uses TRBV7-9 and TRBJ1-4. CDR1 and CDR2 from the germline V gene are SEHNR and FQNEAQ (reference sequence). The CDR3 sequence is 13 residues long. The CDR3 protein is CASSLGSGEKLFF.

The V gene is TRBV20-1, the J gene TRBJ2-7; the TCRdb call, TRBD1, lacks DNA for checking. The CDR3 covers 13 residues. In germline, CDR1 is DFQATT, CDR2 SNEGSKA (reference sequence). This CDR3 is CSAYRGKSYEQYF.

The chain uses TRBV28 and TRBJ2-2; with no DNA, the TCRdb D assignment of TRBD1 cannot be verified. Germline loops: CDR1 MDHEN, CDR2 SYDVKM. This CDR3 has 16 amino acids. The chain's CDR3 is CASSRPGHSNTGELFF.

This chain connects TRBV7-8 to TRBJ2-1. CDR3 length: 13 residues. Germline V gives CDR1 SGHVS, CDR2 FQNEAQ. CDR3 protein: CASSSDWFNEQFF.

This chain joins TRBV12-3 or TRBV12-4 and TRBJ2-1; TCRdb proposes TRBD2, but this gene call is untestable without DNA. The CDR3 runs to 16 residues. CDR3 loop: CASSRRGGGIYNEQFF.

This sequence joins TRBV3-1 and TRBJ2-3; with no DNA, the TCRdb D assignment of TRBD2 cannot be verified. In germline, CDR1 is LGHDT, CDR2 YNNKEL (reference sequence). This CDR3 is 17 amino acids long. CDR3 sequence reads: CASSPLRRAGSTDTQYF.

The chain recombines TRBV3-1 with TRBJ2-1; the TCRdb call, TRBD2, lacks DNA for checking. This CDR3 has 12 residues. The V gene's germline CDR1 is LGHDT and CDR2 YNNKEL (reference sequence). This CDR3 is CASSQGGEKQFF.

V is TRBV27 and J is TRBJ1-6. CDR1 and CDR2 from the germline V gene are MNHEY and SMNVEV (reference sequence). This CDR3 is 14 amino acids long. The chain's CDR3 is CASSLRKSDSPLHF.

The rearrangement joins TRBV5-6 to TRBJ1-5; TCRdb returns TRBD1, unconfirmable since there is no DNA. The CDR3 is made up of 13 amino acids. The germline V gene encodes CDR1 SGHDT and CDR2 YYEEEE. CDR3 sequence: CASSSEGRQPQHF.

J is TRBJ1-6 and V is TRBV5-1. Germline CDR1 reads SGHRS; CDR2 reads YFSETQ. The CDR3 has 14 amino acids. The CDR3 region is CASSLNDGNSPLHF.

The rearrangement links TRBV4-2 to TRBJ2-5; no DNA is available, so the TRBD1 call from TCRdb remains unchecked. The CDR3 has 17 amino acids. Germline CDR1 LGHNA, CDR2 YNFKEQ. The CDR3 sequence is CASSQDSGSRGGETQYF.

The rearrangement links TRBV25-1 to TRBJ2-7. The CDR3 is 11 amino acids. The germline V gene has CDR1 MGHDK and CDR2 SYGVNS. The CDR3: CASSATGEQYF.

The genes are TRBV6-5 and TRBJ1-5; TCRdb names TRBD1, which stays unverified in the absence of DNA. Germline values: CDR1 MNHEY, CDR2 SVGAGI. This CDR3 contains 15 residues. CDR3 sequence: CASSYSYQGFQPQHF.

The J gene is TRBJ2-1, the V gene TRBV24-1. The length of the CDR3 is 16 residues. Germline CDR1 and CDR2: KGHDR and SFDVKD. CDR3 protein: CATSDRSAVSYNEQFF.

The chain links TRBV20-1 to TRBJ2-2; TCRdb's D gene call, TRBD1, goes unchecked for lack of DNA. This CDR3 comprises 16 residues. The germline V gene encodes CDR1 DFQATT and CDR2 SNEGSKA (reference sequence). This CDR3 is CSANRGAAANTGELFF.

The chain is built from TRBV2 and TRBJ2-3; the TCRdb call, TRBD1, lacks DNA for checking. CDR1 is SNHLY, CDR2 FYNNEI, per germline. This CDR3 has 15 amino acids. CDR3 loop: CASRGGQGPVDTQYF.

The CDR3: CASIEGLAGGKQFF. The chain employs TRBV6-2 or TRBV6-3 and TRBJ2-1; TCRdb's D gene call, TRBD2, goes unchecked for lack of DNA. This CDR3 has 14 amino acids. CDR1 and CDR2 from the germline V gene are MNHEY and SVGEGT.

V gene TRBV11-3 combines with J gene TRBJ2-2; the TCRdb D gene call, TRBD2, has no DNA to confirm it. CDR1 and CDR2 (germline): SGHNT, YENEEA. This CDR3 spans 14 amino acids. CDR3 loop: CASSATAVPGELFF.

The rearrangement uses TRBV6-1 and TRBJ2-7; the D gene TCRdb calls, TRBD2, cannot be checked with no DNA. CDR1 and CDR2 from the germline V gene are MNHNS and SASEGT. The CDR3 has 15 amino acids. The CDR3 loop reads CASSHMGPSATEQYF.

The chain carries TRBV6-2 or TRBV6-3 and TRBJ1-1. The CDR3 extends over 12 amino acids. The germline CDR1 and CDR2 sequences are MNHEY and SVGEGT. CDR3 residues: CASSYLREEAFF.

The chain links TRBV2 to TRBJ2-7; as DNA is missing, the TRBD2 call by TCRdb cannot be tested. Germline V gives CDR1 SNHLY, CDR2 FYNNEI. The CDR3 consists of 15 residues. This CDR3 reads CASALTTSGSYEQYF.

V and J are TRBV11-2 and TRBJ2-7. The CDR3 runs 13 residues. From germline, CDR1 is SGHAT and CDR2 FQNNGV. The CDR3 here is CASSPGPLSEQYF. Drawing the rest from reference TRBV11-2 and TRBJ2-7, the complete variable domain is EAGVAQSPRYKIIEKRQSVAFWCNPISGHATLYWYQQILGQGPKLLIQFQNNGVVDDSQLPKDRFSAERLKGVDSTLKIQPAKLEDSAVYLCASSPGPLSEQYFGPGTRLTVT.